A selection of T cell receptor beta chains follows, all from one sample in a study of blood T cell repertoires in COVID-19. Only in-frame clones appear in the TCRdb table, and some are missing; sequencing was by immunoSEQ multiplex PCR. The table lists over 150,000 clones, approximately 84% of them singletons. The sequencing sample was made of PBMCs or T cells enriched from blood (not recorded which). The receptors here all came from a man aged 40-49 years who had recovered from COVID-19. The CDR3 runs from the conserved cysteine through the conserved F or W. The D gene is left open where the match is weak. Size values are once, few and many counts, or a class for expanded clones, and some rows have none.

size,J,D,V,CDR3,DNA
-,TRBJ1-5,TRBD1,TRBV28,CASSLPGQGTAGYSNQPQHF,TGTGCCAGCAGTTTACCGGGACAGGGGACCGCCGGTTATAGCAATCAGCCCCAGCATTTT
once,TRBJ1-2,TRBD1,TRBV24-1,CATSDGQGGRYGYTF,TGTGCCACCAGTGATGGACAGGGTGGCCGCTATGGCTACACCTTC
-,TRBJ1-2,TRBD1,TRBV4-2,CASSQRQGADGYTF,TGTGCCAGCAGCCAACGACAGGGGGCAGATGGCTACACCTTC
-,TRBJ1-1,TRBD1,TRBV30,CAWSAKGAITEAFF,TGTGCCTGGAGTGCAAAGGGGGCTATCACTGAAGCTTTCTTT
-,TRBJ1-3,-,TRBV18,CASSPTGTGNTIYF,TGTGCCAGCTCACCAACGGGGACTGGAAACACCATATATTTT
-,TRBJ1-2,-,TRBV11-1,CASSLDPGYGYTF,TGTGCCAGCAGCTTAGATCCAGGGTATGGCTACACCTTC
-,TRBJ1-3,TRBD1,TRBV5-1,CASSSQGAGSGNTIYF,TGCGCCAGCAGCTCTCAGGGGGCCGGATCTGGAAACACCATATATTTT
-,TRBJ1-1,-,TRBV4-2,CASSQDSLNTEAFF,TGTGCCAGCAGCCAGGACAGTTTGAACACTGAAGCTTTCTTT
-,TRBJ2-5,TRBD1,TRBV5-1,CASSKGQGQETQYF,TGCGCCAGCAGCAAGGGACAGGGCCAAGAGACCCAGTACTTC
-,TRBJ2-7,-,TRBV5-1,CASSFRGASSYEQYF,TGCGCCAGCAGCTTTCGGGGGGCCAGCTCCTACGAGCAGTACTTC
-,TRBJ1-5,-,TRBV28,CASSPYGVNSNQPQHF,TGTGCCAGCAGTCCATACGGGGTTAATAGCAATCAGCCCCAGCATTTT
-,TRBJ2-1,TRBD2,TRBV2,CASSRTSGYNEQFF,TGTGCCAGCAGTCGGACTAGCGGCTACAATGAGCAGTTCTTC
-,TRBJ1-2,TRBD1,TRBV4-1,CASSQPTGNGPYGYTF,TGCGCCAGCAGCCAGCCGACAGGGAACGGCCCCTATGGCTACACCTTC
-,TRBJ1-6,TRBD1,TRBV3-1/TRBV3-2,CASSQEGDRYSSPLHF,TGTGCCAGCAGCCAAGAAGGGGACAGGTATAGTTCACCCCTCCACTTT
-,TRBJ1-2,-,TRBV7-8,CASSIEEGYGYTF,TGTGCCAGCAGCATAGAAGAGGGCTATGGCTACACCTTC
once,TRBJ2-7,TRBD1,TRBV30,CAWSVSQGDLTEQYF,TGTGCCTGGAGTGTAAGTCAGGGGGACCTTACAGAGCAGTACTTC
-,TRBJ1-1,TRBD1,TRBV5-4,CASSYDRDTEAFF,TGTGCCAGCAGCTACGACAGGGATACTGAAGCTTTCTTT
-,TRBJ2-5,-,TRBV2,CASSGLQETQYF,TGTGCCAGCAGTGGACTTCAAGAGACCCAGTACTTC
-,TRBJ1-1,-,TRBV6-5,CASRLVVTEAFF,TGTGCCAGCAGGTTGGTAGTCACTGAAGCTTTCTTT
once,TRBJ1-1,-,TRBV19,CASSADRRTLNTEAFF,TGTGCCAGTAGTGCGGACAGACGCACCCTAAACACTGAAGCTTTCTTT
-,TRBJ2-5,TRBD1,TRBV11-2,CASSFTSGTAQETQYF,TGTGCCAGCAGCTTTACCTCCGGGACAGCGCAAGAGACCCAGTACTTC
once,TRBJ1-2,-,TRBV3-1/TRBV3-2,CASSQDVRGGFAYTF,TGTGCCAGCAGCCAAGATGTTCGCGGAGGGTTCGCCTACACCTTC
-,TRBJ2-5,-,TRBV15,CATSTSHSEETQYF,TGTGCCACCAGCACGAGTCACAGTGAAGAGACCCAGTACTTC
-,TRBJ2-1,TRBD2,TRBV5-4,CASSLILLAGAYNEQFF,TGTGCCAGCAGCTTGATCCTTCTGGCGGGGGCCTACAATGAGCAGTTCTTC
once,TRBJ2-7,-,TRBV11-2,CASSDQDYEQYF,TGTGCCAGCAGCGACCAGGATTACGAGCAGTACTTC
-,TRBJ2-2,TRBD2,TRBV3-1/TRBV3-2,CASSQDPGGGVHGELFF,TGTGCCAGCAGCCAAGATCCCGGTGGGGGGGTCCACGGGGAGCTGTTTTTT
-,TRBJ2-7,-,TRBV4-3,CASSQEGRGEQYF,TGCGCCAGCAGCCAAGAAGGACGGGGAGAGCAGTACTTC
-,TRBJ2-2,-,TRBV5-1,CASSTPKINTGELFF,TGCGCCAGCAGCACGCCTAAAATAAACACCGGGGAGCTGTTTTTT
-,TRBJ2-5,TRBD2,TRBV7-3,CASSLLAGKQETQYF,TGTGCCAGCAGCTTACTAGCGGGTAAACAAGAGACCCAGTACTTC
-,TRBJ1-2,TRBD1,TRBV7-9,CASSLGQLREYGYTF,TGTGCCAGCAGCCTGGGACAGTTGAGGGAATATGGCTACACCTTC
-,TRBJ2-2,TRBD2,TRBV5-6,CASSPRSGGWNTGELFF,TGTGCCAGCAGCCCGAGGAGCGGGGGGTGGAACACCGGGGAGCTGTTTTTT
-,TRBJ1-1,-,TRBV6-5,CAIFNWNTEAFF,TGTGCCATTTTTAATTGGAACACTGAAGCTTTCTTT
-,TRBJ1-1,-,TRBV5-5,CASGRLNTEAFF,TGTGCCAGTGGGAGGTTGAACACTGAAGCTTTCTTT
-,TRBJ1-1,-,TRBV3-1/TRBV3-2,CASSLRGGLNTEAFF,TGTGCCAGCAGCCTCCGGGGGGGGCTGAACACTGAAGCTTTCTTT
-,TRBJ2-1,-,TRBV6-5,CANSYHSDYNEQFF,TGTGCCAACAGTTACCATTCAGATTACAATGAGCAGTTCTTC
-,TRBJ2-2,TRBD1,TRBV18,CASSPSRGPTGELFF,TGTGCCAGCTCACCCTCAAGGGGGCCCACCGGGGAGCTGTTTTTT